These 19 T cell receptor beta chains came from one sample sequenced in a study of immune evolution from preneoplasia to lung adenocarcinoma. Sequenced by immunoSEQ multiplex PCR; TCRdb stores in-frame clones only, minus some. The table lists 9,500 to 15,000 clones, more than 75% of them singletons. Sequenced material: FFPE tissue from an adenomatous hyperplasia lung lesion. Sample subset: atypical adenomatous hyperplasia (AAH), lung preneoplasia. The source is a person between 50 and 69 years old with lung adenocarcinoma.

This clone was observed a handful of times. The chain has TRBV5-4 and TRBJ2-3; D ambiguous. Trimming cost V 1 base and J 5 bases, with 8 bases left between them. The CDR3 spans 13 residues. Germline V gene sequence: CDR1 SGHNT, CDR2 YYREEE (reference sequence). The CDR3: CASSLNSQDTQYF. The CDR3 DNA reads TGTGCCAGCAGCTTGAACAGTCAAGATACGCAGTATTTT. The entire variable domain, with the rest obtained from reference TRBV5-4 and TRBJ2-3, is as follows: ETGVTQSPTHLIKTRGQQVTLRCSSQSGHNTVSWYQQALGQGPQFIFQYYREEENGRGNFPPRFSGLQFPNYSSELNVNALELDDSALYLCASSLNSQDTQYFGPGTRLTVL.

This clone was seen just once. This chain joins TRBV5-8 and TRBJ1-5; 8 bases match TRBD1. The germline V gene encodes CDR1 SGHTS and CDR2 YDEGEE. This CDR3 contains 14 residues. V was clipped by 4 bases and J by 6 bases; unmatched bases: 6. This chain's CDR3 is CASSVDREGQPQHF. The CDR3 DNA reads as TGTGCCAGCAGCGTGGACAGGGAGGGTCAGCCCCAGCATTTT.

V gene TRBV7-9 combines with J gene TRBJ2-3, with 8 bases aligning to TRBD2. CDR1 SEHNR and CDR2 FQNEAQ come from the germline V gene (reference sequence). This CDR3 is built from 18 residues. The J segment lost 3 bases and the V segment lost 4 bases, leaving 15 bases of the junction unmatched. CDR3 protein: CASSSNDLSGSATDTQYF. In nucleotides, the CDR3 is TGTGCCAGCAGCTCAAACGACCTCAGCGGGAGTGCGACAGATACGCAGTATTTT.

This clone was seen only once. CDR3: CASSLAGTGTDTQYF. CDR3 DNA sequence: TGTGCCAGCAGCTTAGCGGGGACAGGCACAGATACGCAGTATTTT. The chain employs TRBV7-2 and TRBJ2-3; 7 bases line up with TRBD1. V gave up 0 bases and J gave up 1 base; unmatched junction bases: 1. Germline CDR1 reads SGHTA; CDR2 reads FQGNSA. The CDR3 is 15 amino acids.

The V call is TRBV5-6, the J call TRBJ1-5; 9 bases match TRBD1. The CDR3 extends over 15 amino acids. Germline V gene sequence: CDR1 SGHDT, CDR2 YYEEEE. Trimming removed 2 bases from V and 2 bases from J; junction bases left unmatched: 2. The CDR3 nucleotides are TGTGCCAGCAGCTTACAGGGGGCTGGCAATCAGCCCCAGCATTTT. Its protein is CASSLQGAGNQPQHF.

The chain recombines TRBV5-4 with TRBJ2-2; TRBD2 might be the D (5 bases). The CDR3 totals 14 residues. V shed 3 bases and J shed 7 bases, with 13 bases lying between them. Germline V CDR1 and CDR2: SGHNT, YYREEE (reference sequence). CDR3 in DNA: TGTGCCAGCAGCTGGTGGGGAGAGGGCGGGGAGCTGTTTTTT. This translates into CASSWWGEGGELFF. Supplemented by reference TRBV5-4 and TRBJ2-2, the full variable domain reads ETGVTQSPTHLIKTRGQQVTLRCSSQSGHNTVSWYQQALGQGPQFIFQYYREEENGRGNFPPRFSGLQFPNYSSELNVNALELDDSALYLCASSWWGEGGELFFGEGSRLTVL.

The chain recombines TRBV7-6 with TRBJ1-1; D is ambiguous. Germline CDR1 reads SGHVS; CDR2 reads FNYEAQ. The germline V and J ends were trimmed by 5 bases and 5 bases, with 15 bases remaining between them. The CDR3 is 14 amino acids. CDR3 region: CASSLKQAGTEAFF. The CDR3 DNA reads as TGTGCCAGCAGCCTGAAGCAAGCCGGGACTGAAGCTTTCTTT.

V is TRBV18 and J is TRBJ2-6; weak D call: TRBD1 (6 bases). CDR3 length equals 17 residues. CDR1 KGHSH and CDR2 LQKENI come from the germline V gene. V was pared by 0 bases and J by 2 bases, with 11 bases between. The CDR3 nucleotides are TGTGCCAGCTCACCACCAGGGGGTACGGCTGGGGCCAACGTCCTGACTTTC. Protein product: CASSPPGGTAGANVLTF. The whole variable domain, remainder taken from reference TRBV18 and TRBJ2-6, is NAGVMQNPRHLVRRRGQEARLRCSPMKGHSHVYWYRQLPEEGLKFMVYLQKENIIDESGMPKERFSAEFPKEGPSILRIQQVVRGDSAAYFCASSPPGGTAGANVLTFGAGSRLTVL.

V usage is TRBV6-1 and J usage is TRBJ1-2; a possible D gene is TRBD1 (5 bases). This CDR3 contains 15 residues. Germline V gives CDR1 MNHNS, CDR2 SASEGT. The ends were cut back, 2 bases at V and 4 bases at J, with 14 bases in the middle. As DNA, the CDR3 is TGTGCCAGCAGTGAAACAGGTCTTTTCTCCTATGGCTACACCTTC. Protein: CASSETGLFSYGYTF.

This clone came up a few times. This chain uses TRBV7-9 with TRBJ1-1; D unresolved. There are 15 residues in the CDR3. Deletions cut 2 bases from V and 4 bases from J, with 14 bases between. Looked up from germline, CDR1 is SEHNR and CDR2 is FQNEAQ (reference sequence). The CDR3 DNA follows: TGTGCCAGCAGCTTAAGCTGGAAGGGTGGCACTGAAGCTTTCTTT. It yields the protein CASSLSWKGGTEAFF.

The chain is built from TRBV2 and TRBJ2-2; D is unresolved. Germline V CDR1 and CDR2: SNHLY, FYNNEI. This CDR3 contains 14 residues. V was pared by 5 bases and J by 3 bases, with 10 bases between. In DNA form, the CDR3 reads TGTGCCAGCAGTATCATCAAGGACACCGGGGAGCTGTTTTTT. Encoded protein: CASSIIKDTGELFF.

J is TRBJ1-5 and V is TRBV2; D gene ambiguous. V lost 7 bases and J lost 1, with 17 bases in between. This CDR3 has 16 amino acids. The germline V gene has CDR1 SNHLY and CDR2 FYNNEI. The CDR3 region has the DNA TGTGCCAGCACCGGGGAGTTTCTTGGAAGCAATCAGCCCCAGCATTTT. It encodes CASTGEFLGSNQPQHF. Complete variable domain (other parts from reference TRBV2 and TRBJ1-5): EPEVTQTPSHQVTQMGQEVILRCVPISNHLYFYWYRQILGQKVEFLVSFYNNEISEKSEIFDDQFSVERPDGSNFTLKIRSTKLEDSAMYFCASTGEFLGSNQPQHFGDGTRLSIL.

The chain has TRBV29-1 and TRBJ1-3; 8 bases match TRBD1. V shed 6 bases, J shed 4 bases, and the junction held 5 bases outside the gene matches. The germline gives CDR1 SQVTM, CDR2 ANQGSEA. This CDR3 region has 13 residues. The CDR3 loop is CSVMTGAGNTIYF. In DNA form, the CDR3 reads TGCAGCGTCATGACAGGGGCCGGAAACACCATATATTTT.

The V call is TRBV5-1, the J call TRBJ1-4; D is ambiguous. Germline CDR1 reads SGHRS; CDR2 reads YFSETQ. The V end lost 4 bases, the J end lost 4 bases, and 14 bases lay between the germline ends. The CDR3 runs to 15 residues. CDR3 in amino acids: CASSPYGPDNEKLFF. The CDR3 region has the DNA TGCGCCAGCAGCCCATACGGGCCGGATAATGAAAAACTGTTTTTT.

V gene TRBV5-1 combines with J gene TRBJ2-7; TRBD1 agrees at 9 bases. The CDR3 consists of 13 residues. V lost 4 bases, J lost 6 bases, and 5 bases stayed unmatched. Germline V gene data show CDR1 as SGHRS and CDR2 as YFSETQ. The CDR3 nucleotides are TGCGCCAGCAGCGGCTCGGGACAGGGCGAGCAGTACTTC. Translation: CASSGSGQGEQYF.

This clone was found once. The chain uses TRBV10-3 and TRBJ1-2; no definite D call. The CDR3 sequence is 13 residues long. The germline gives CDR1 ENHRY, CDR2 SYGVKD. V was pared by 2 bases and J by 4 bases, with 8 bases between. CDR3 protein: CAISERDLYGYTF. The CDR3 nucleotides read TGTGCCATCAGTGAGCGGGATCTCTATGGCTACACCTTC.

This chain links TRBV21-1 with TRBJ1-1. TRBV21-1 is an annotated pseudogene. This CDR3 has 10 residues. Here the CDR3 DNA reads TGTGCCAGCAGCAAATTTGAAGCTTTCTTT. Protein sequence: CASSKFEAFF.

The genes are TRBV5-1 and TRBJ2-7, with a tentative D call TRBD1 (5 bases). Trimming took off 0 bases at V and 0 bases at J, with 13 bases between the two ends. Germline V gene sequence: CDR1 SGHRS, CDR2 YFSETQ. The CDR3 spans 16 residues. The CDR3 reads CASSLEGPGSSYEQYF. CDR3 DNA: TGCGCCAGCAGCTTGGAGGGCCCAGGGTCCTCCTACGAGCAGTACTTC.

The rearrangement links TRBV11-3 to TRBJ2-7, with 11 bases fitting TRBD1. CDR1 SGHNT and CDR2 YENEEA come from the germline V gene. V gave up 1 base and J gave up 8 bases; unmatched junction bases: 1. This CDR3 is 13 amino acids long. CDR3 loop: CASSLGTGGKQYF. The CDR3 coding sequence is TGTGCCAGCAGCTTAGGGACAGGGGGCAAGCAGTACTTC. The full variable domain, in which reference TRBV11-3 and TRBJ2-7 provide the parts outside the CDR3, is EAGVVQSPRYKIIEKKQPVAFWCNPISGHNTLYWYLQNLGQGPELLIRYENEEAVDDSQLPKDRFSAERLKGVDSTLKIQPAELGDSAVYLCASSLGTGGKQYFGPGTRLTVT.